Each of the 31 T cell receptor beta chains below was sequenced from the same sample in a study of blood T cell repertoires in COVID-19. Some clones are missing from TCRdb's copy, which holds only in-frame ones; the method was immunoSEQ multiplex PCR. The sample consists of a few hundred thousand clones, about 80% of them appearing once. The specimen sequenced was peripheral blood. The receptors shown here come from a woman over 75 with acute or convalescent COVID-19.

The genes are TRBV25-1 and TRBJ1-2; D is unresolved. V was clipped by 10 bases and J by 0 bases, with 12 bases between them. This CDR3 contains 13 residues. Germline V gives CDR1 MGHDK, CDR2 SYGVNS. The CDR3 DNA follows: TGTGCCACCTCCGTGGCGGCTAACTATGGCTACACCTTC. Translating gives CATSVAANYGYTF.

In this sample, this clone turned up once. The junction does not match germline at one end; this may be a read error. The chain's CDR3 is CASRLAPLLPQHF. CDR3 nucleotide sequence: TGTGCCAGCAGATTAGCCCCCCTATTGCCCCAGCATTTT. The chain is built from TRBV12-3 or TRBV12-4 and TRBJ1-5, with D unresolved. This CDR3 is built from 13 residues.

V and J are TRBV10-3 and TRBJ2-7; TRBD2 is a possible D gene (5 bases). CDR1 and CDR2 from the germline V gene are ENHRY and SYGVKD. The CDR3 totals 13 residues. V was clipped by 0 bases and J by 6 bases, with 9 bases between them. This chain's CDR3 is CAISESGGFEQYF. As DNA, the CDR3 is TGTGCCATCAGTGAGTCGGGCGGGTTCGAGCAGTACTTC.

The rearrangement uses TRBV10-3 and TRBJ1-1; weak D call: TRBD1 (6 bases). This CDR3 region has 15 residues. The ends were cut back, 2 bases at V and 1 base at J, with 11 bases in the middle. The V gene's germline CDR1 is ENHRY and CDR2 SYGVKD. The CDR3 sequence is CAISEQGGGNTEAFF. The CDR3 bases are TGTGCCATCAGTGAGCAGGGAGGGGGGAACACTGAAGCTTTCTTT.

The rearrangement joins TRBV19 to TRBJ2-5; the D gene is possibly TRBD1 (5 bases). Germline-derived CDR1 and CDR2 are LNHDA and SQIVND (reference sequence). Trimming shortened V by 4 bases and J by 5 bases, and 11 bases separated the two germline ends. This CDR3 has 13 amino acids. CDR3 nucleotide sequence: TGTGCCAGTAGTACTTATAAGGGGGAGACCCAGTACTTC. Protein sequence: CASSTYKGETQYF.

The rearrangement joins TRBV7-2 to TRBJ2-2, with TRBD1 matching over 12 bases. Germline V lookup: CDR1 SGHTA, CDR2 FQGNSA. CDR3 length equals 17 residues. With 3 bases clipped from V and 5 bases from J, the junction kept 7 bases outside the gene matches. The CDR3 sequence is CASSFPGQGARTGELFF. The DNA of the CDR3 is TGTGCCAGCAGCTTCCCGGGACAGGGGGCGCGGACCGGGGAGCTGTTTTTT.

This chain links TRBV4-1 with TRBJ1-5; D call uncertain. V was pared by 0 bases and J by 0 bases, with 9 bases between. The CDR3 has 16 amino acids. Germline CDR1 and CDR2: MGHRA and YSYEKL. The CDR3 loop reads CASSQDRGASNQPQHF. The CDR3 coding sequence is TGCGCCAGCAGCCAAGATCGAGGAGCTAGCAATCAGCCCCAGCATTTT.

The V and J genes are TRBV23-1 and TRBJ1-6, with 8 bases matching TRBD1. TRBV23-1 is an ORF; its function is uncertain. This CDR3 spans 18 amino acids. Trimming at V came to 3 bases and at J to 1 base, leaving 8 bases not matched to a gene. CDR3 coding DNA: TGCGCCAGCAGTCATCGACAGGGGTCTTCGTCCTATAATTCACCCCTCCACTTT. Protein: CASSHRQGSSSYNSPLHF.

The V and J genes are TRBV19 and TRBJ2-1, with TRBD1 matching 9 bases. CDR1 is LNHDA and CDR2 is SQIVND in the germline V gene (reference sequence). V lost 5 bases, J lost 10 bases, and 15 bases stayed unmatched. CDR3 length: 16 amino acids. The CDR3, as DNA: TGTGCCAGTAGTCTACACTTAACACAGGGGGCGGGGGAGCAGTTCTTC. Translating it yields CASSLHLTQGAGEQFF. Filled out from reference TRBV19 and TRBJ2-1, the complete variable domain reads DGGITQSPKYLFRKEGQNVTLSCEQNLNHDAMYWYRQDPGQGLRLIYYSQIVNDFQKGDIAEGYSVSREKKESFPLTVTSAQKNPTAFYLCASSLHLTQGAGEQFFGPGTRLTVL.

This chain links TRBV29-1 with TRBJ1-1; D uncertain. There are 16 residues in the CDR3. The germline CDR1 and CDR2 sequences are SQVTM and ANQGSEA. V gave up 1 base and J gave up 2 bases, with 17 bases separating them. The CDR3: CSVEGVAGGSNTEAFF. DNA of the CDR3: TGCAGCGTTGAAGGCGTTGCAGGTGGATCCAACACTGAAGCTTTCTTT.

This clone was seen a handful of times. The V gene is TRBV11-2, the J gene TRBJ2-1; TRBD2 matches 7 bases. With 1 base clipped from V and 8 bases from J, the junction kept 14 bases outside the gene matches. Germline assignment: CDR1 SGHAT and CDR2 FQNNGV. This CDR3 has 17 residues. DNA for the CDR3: TGTGCCAGCAGCTTAGCCCTCGTTGGGGGGAGGGCGGATGAGCAGTTCTTC. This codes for CASSLALVGGRADEQFF.

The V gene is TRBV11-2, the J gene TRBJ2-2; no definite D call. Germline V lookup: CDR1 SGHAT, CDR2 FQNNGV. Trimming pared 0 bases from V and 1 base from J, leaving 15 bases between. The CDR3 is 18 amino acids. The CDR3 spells CASSLDLRLLGNTGELFF. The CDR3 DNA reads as TGTGCCAGCAGCTTAGATCTACGGCTTCTAGGGAACACCGGGGAGCTGTTTTTT.

The CDR3 DNA reads TGTGCCAGCAGTTACTCTACCGGGACTAGCTCCTACGAGCAGTACTTC. Protein product: CASSYSTGTSSYEQYF. The chain carries TRBV6-5 and TRBJ2-7; 8 nucleotides match TRBD2. Germline loops: CDR1 MNHEY, CDR2 SVGAGI. J lost 0 bases, V lost 0 bases, and 4 bases had no gene match. CDR3 size: 16 residues.

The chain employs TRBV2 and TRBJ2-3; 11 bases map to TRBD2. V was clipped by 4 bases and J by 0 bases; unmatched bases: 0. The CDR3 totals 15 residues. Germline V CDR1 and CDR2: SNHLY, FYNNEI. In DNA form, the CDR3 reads TGTGCCAGCAGTGGACTAGCGGGGAGCACAGATACGCAGTATTTT. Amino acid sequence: CASSGLAGSTDTQYF.

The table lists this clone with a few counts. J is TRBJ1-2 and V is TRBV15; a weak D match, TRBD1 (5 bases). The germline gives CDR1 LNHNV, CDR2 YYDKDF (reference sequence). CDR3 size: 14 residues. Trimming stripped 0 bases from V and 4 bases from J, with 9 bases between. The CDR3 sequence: CATSRDLTAYGYTF. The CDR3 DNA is TGTGCCACCAGCAGAGATCTGACAGCCTATGGCTACACCTTC.

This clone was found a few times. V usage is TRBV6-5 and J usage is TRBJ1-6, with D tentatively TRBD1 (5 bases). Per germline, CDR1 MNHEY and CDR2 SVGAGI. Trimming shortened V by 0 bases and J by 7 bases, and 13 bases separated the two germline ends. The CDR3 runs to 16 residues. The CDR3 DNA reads TGTGCCAGCAGTTACTCTGGGACTCGGGGAAATTCACCCCTCCACTTT. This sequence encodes CASSYSGTRGNSPLHF.

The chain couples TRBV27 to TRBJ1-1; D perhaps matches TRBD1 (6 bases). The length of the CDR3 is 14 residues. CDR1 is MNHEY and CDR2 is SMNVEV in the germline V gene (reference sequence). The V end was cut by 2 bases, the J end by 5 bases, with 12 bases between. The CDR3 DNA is TGTGCCAGCAGTTTAGTGGACACAGGGACTGAAGCTTTCTTT. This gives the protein CASSLVDTGTEAFF.

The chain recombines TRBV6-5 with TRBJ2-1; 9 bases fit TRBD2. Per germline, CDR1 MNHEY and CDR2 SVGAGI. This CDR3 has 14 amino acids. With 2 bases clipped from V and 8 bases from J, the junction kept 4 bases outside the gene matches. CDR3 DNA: TGTGCCAGCAGTTACCGTAGCGGGAGTTATGAGCAGTTCTTC. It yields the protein CASSYRSGSYEQFF.

CDR3 protein: CASSFQGSGELFF. The CDR3 bases are TGTGCCAGCAGCTTTCAGGGATCCGGGGAGCTGTTTTTT. The gene calls are TRBV5-6 and TRBJ2-2; D might be TRBD1 (5 bases). V was cut by 2 bases and J by 6 bases, with 8 bases left in between. Germline CDR1 SGHDT, CDR2 YYEEEE. This CDR3 has 13 residues.

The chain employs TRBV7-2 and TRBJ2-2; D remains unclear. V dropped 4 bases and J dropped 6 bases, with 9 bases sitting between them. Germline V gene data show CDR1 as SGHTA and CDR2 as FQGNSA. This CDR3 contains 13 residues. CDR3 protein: CASSSQSAGELFF. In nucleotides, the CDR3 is TGTGCCAGCAGCTCCCAAAGCGCCGGGGAGCTGTTTTTT.

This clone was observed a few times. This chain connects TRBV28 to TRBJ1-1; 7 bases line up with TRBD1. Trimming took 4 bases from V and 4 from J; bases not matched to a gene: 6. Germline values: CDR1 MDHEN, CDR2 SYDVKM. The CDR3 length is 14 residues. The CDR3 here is CASSSTGLATEAFF. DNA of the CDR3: TGTGCCAGCAGTTCGACAGGGTTGGCCACTGAAGCTTTCTTT.

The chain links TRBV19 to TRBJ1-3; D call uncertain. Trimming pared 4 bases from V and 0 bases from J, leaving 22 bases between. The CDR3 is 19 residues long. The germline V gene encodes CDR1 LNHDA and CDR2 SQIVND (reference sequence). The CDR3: CASSTPAAPIRRSGNTIYF. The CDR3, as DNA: TGTGCCAGTAGTACTCCCGCGGCACCCATTAGACGCTCTGGAAACACCATATATTTT.

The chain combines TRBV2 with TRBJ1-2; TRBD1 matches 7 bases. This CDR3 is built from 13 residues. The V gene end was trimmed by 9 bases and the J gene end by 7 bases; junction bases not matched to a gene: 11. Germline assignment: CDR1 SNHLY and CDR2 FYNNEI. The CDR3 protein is CARGLEGAGGYTF. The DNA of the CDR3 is TGTGCCAGGGGTCTGGAGGGGGCTGGTGGCTACACCTTC.

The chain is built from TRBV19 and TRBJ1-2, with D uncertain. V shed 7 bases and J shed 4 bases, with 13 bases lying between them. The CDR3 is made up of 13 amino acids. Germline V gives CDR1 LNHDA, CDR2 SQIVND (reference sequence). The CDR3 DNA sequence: TGTGCCAGTACCTGGGGAGGAGGCTATGGCTACACCTTC. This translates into CASTWGGGYGYTF.

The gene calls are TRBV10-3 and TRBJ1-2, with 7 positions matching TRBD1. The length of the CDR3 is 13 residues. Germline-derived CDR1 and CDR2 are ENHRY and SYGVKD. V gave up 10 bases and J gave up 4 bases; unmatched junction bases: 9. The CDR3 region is CATTGAEGYGYTF. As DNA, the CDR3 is TGTGCCACTACAGGGGCGGAAGGCTATGGCTACACCTTC.

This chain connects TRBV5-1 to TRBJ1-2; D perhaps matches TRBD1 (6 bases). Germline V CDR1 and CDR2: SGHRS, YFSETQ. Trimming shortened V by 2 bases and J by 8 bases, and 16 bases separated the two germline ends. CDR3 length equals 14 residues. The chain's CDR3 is CASSLRTAHSGYTF. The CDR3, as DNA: TGCGCCAGCAGCTTACGGACAGCCCACTCGGGCTACACCTTC.

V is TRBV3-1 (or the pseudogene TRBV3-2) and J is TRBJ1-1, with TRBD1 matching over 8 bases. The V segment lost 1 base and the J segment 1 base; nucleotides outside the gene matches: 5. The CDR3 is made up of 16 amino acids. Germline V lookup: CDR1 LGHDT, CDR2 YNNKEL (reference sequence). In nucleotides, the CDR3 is TGTGCCAGCAGCCAAGTCAGGGGGCAGAGGAACACTGAAGCTTTCTTT. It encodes CASSQVRGQRNTEAFF.

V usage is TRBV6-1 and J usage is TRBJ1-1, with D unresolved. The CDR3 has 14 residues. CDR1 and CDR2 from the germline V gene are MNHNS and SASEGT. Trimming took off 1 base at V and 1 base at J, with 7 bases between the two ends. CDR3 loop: CASSEGASNTEAFF. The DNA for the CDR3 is TGTGCCAGCAGTGAAGGGGCGTCGAACACTGAAGCTTTCTTT.

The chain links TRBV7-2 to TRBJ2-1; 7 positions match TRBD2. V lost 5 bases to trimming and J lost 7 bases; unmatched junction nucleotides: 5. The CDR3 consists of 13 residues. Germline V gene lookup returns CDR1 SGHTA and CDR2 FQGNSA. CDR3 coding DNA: TGTGCCAGCAGCGCCCGAGCGGGGAATGAGCAGTTCTTC. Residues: CASSARAGNEQFF.

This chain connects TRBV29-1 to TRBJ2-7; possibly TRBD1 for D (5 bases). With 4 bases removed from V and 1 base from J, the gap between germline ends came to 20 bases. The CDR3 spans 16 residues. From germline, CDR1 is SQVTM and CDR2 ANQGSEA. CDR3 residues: CSVVEGVGPFSYEQYF. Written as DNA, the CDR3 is TGCAGCGTTGTAGAAGGGGTTGGACCGTTTTCCTACGAGCAGTACTTC.

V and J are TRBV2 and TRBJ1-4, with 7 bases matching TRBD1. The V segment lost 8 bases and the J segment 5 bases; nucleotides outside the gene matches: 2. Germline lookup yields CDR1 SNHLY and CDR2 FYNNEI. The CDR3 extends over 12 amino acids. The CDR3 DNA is TGTGCCAGCGACAGGGAAAATGAAAAACTGTTTTTT. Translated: CASDRENEKLFF.